The clone carrying this T cell receptor beta chain was seen a few times. This entry comes from a study of blood T cell repertoires in COVID-19. Study background: PBMCs, B-cell-depleted T cells, or T cells provided the cDNA or gDNA that made up the material.

In the original workflow: The authors estimated nucleated cell counts from reference gene primer amplification. The assay was immunoSEQ multiplex PCR, and TCRdb's table has in-frame clones only and misses some. That table gives V, J and clone size, and the DNA gave D and trimming. Found here are 140,000 to 150,000 clones, around 76% of them singletons; the top ten hold roughly 4.2%. Germline V gene lookup returns CDR1 SGHRS and CDR2 YFSETQ. V lost 2 bases, J lost 5 bases, and 1 base stayed unmatched. The CDR3 is 13 residues long. What was sequenced was peripheral blood. The chain carries TRBV5-1 and TRBJ2-1, with TRBD1 matching over 7 bases. The sequence derives from a man between 60 and 75 years old with acute or convalescent COVID-19. The CDR3 protein is CASSFRGNNEQFF. For the CDR3, the DNA is TGCGCCAGCAGCTTCAGGGGGAACAATGAGCAGTTCTTC.